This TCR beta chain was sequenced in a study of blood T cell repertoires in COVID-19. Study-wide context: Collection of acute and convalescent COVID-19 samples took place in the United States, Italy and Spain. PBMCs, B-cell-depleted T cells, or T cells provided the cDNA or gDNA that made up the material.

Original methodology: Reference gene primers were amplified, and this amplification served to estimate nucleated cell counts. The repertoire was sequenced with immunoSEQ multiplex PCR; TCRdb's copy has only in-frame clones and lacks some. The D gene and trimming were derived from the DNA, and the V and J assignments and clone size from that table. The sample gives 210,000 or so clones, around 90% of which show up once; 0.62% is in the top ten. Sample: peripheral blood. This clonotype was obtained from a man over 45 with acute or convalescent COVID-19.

CDR3 residues: CASSQHRSSYEQYF. The CDR3 region has the DNA TGTGCCAGCAGCCAACACAGGAGCTCCTACGAGCAGTACTTC. The gene calls are TRBV3-1 (or the pseudogene TRBV3-2) and TRBJ2-7; D may be TRBD1 (5 bases). V was trimmed by 2 bases and J by 0 bases, leaving 8 bases between them. Germline lookup yields CDR1 LGHDT and CDR2 YNNKEL (reference sequence). This CDR3 region has 14 residues.